This TCR beta chain was sequenced for a study of response to subunit inactivated influenza vaccine. Trimming removed 4 bases at V and 0 bases at J, with 13 bases between. Germline V gene sequence: CDR1 SGHAT, CDR2 FQNNGV. The CDR3 has 17 residues. Only a few counts were recorded for this clonotype. MiXCR was run by TCRdb on the RT-PCR reads, yielding one entry per CDR3 protein. This sample carries roughly 570,000 distinct CDR3 sequences, roughly 15% of them seen once, and the ten largest clones take over 8.5%. The rearrangement joins TRBV11-2 to TRBJ2-6; D may be TRBD2 (5 bases). The receptor was isolated from a man aged 45-60 years who received an inactivated influenza vaccine. The source material was PBMCs from blood, sampled approximately 12 days after vaccination. In DNA, the CDR3 is TGTGCCAGCAGCTACTATGGGAGAAGCTCTGGGGCCAACGTCCTGACTTTC. This codes for CASSYYGRSSGANVLTF.